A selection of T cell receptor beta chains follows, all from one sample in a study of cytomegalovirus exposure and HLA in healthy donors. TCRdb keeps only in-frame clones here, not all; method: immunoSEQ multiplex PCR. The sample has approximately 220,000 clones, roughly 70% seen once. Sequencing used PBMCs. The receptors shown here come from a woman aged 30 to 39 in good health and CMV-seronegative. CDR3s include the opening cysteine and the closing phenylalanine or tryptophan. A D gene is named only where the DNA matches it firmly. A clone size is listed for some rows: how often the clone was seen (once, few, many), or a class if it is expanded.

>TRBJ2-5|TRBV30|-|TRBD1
CAWSPLRDRGRETQYF
TGTGCCTGGAGTCCGTTGAGGGACAGGGGGCGAGAGACCCAGTACTTC
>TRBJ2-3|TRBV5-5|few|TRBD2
CASSLEPAGGYTDTQYF
TGTGCCAGCAGCTTGGAACCCGCGGGAGGGTACACAGATACGCAGTATTTT
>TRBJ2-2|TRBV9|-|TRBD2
CASSVPSASGRTGELFF
TGTGCCAGCAGCGTACCCTCGGCTAGCGGTAGGACCGGGGAGCTGTTTTTT
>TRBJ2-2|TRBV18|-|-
CASSPPGRTGELFF
TGTGCCAGCTCACCACCAGGGAGAACCGGGGAGCTGTTTTTT
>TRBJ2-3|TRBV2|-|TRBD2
CASTPWGGTSTDTQYF
TGTGCCAGCACCCCATGGGGGGGTACTAGCACAGATACGCAGTATTTT
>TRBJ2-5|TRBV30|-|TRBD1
CAWSGRGQGTQYF
TGTGCCTGGAGTGGAAGAGGACAGGGGACCCAGTACTTC
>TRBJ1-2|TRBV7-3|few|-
CASSPKSGNYGYTF
TGTGCCAGCAGCCCAAAATCAGGGAACTATGGCTACACCTTC
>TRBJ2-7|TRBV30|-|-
CAWTPGQVGGEQYF
TGTGCCTGGACACCCGGACAAGTCGGGGGCGAGCAGTACTTC
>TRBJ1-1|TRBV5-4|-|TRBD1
CASSPRNRGSEAFF
TGTGCCAGCAGCCCACGTAACAGGGGCTCTGAAGCTTTCTTT
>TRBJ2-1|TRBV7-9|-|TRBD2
CASSFGGSSYNEQFF
TGTGCCAGCAGCTTCGGCGGGAGCTCCTACAATGAGCAGTTCTTC
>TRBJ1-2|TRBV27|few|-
CASSLRQLDNYGYTF
TGTGCCAGCAGTCTTCGACAGCTTGATAACTATGGCTACACCTTC
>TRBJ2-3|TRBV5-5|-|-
CASSPEMGGRTDTQYF
TGTGCCAGCAGCCCCGAAATGGGGGGAAGGACAGATACGCAGTATTTT
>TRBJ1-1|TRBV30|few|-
CAWSVSGGLTEAFF
TGTGCCTGGAGTGTCTCGGGGGGCCTCACTGAAGCTTTCTTT
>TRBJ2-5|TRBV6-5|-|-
CASSYESEVHF
TGTGCCAGCAGTTACGAGTCGGAGGTTCACTTC
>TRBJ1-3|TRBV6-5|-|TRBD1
CASRITGDSGNTIYF
TGTGCCAGCAGAATTACAGGGGACTCTGGAAACACCATATATTTT
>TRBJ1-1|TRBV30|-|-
CAWSILFTEAFF
TGTGCCTGGAGTATCTTGTTCACTGAAGCTTTCTTT
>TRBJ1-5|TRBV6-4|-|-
CASSVTSGVRSNQPQHF
TGTGCCAGCAGTGTCACTTCGGGGGTAAGGAGCAATCAGCCCCAGCATTTT
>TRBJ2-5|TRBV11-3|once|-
CASSLDFLAGQETQYF
TGTGCCAGCAGCTTAGATTTCCTAGCAGGACAAGAGACCCAGTACTTC
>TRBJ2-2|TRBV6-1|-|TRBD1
CASTQGANTGELFF
TGTGCCAGCACACAGGGGGCGAACACCGGGGAGCTGTTTTTT
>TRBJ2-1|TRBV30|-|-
CAWSRGTNSYNEQFF
TGTGCCTGGAGTCGAGGGACAAACTCCTACAATGAGCAGTTCTTC
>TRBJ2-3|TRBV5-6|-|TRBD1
CASSMGQGRTADTQYF
TGTGCCAGCAGCATGGGACAGGGGAGAACTGCAGATACGCAGTATTTT
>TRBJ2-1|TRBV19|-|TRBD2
CASSTPLAGGTFEQFF
TGTGCCAGTAGTACTCCTCTAGCGGGGGGCACGTTCGAGCAGTTCTTC
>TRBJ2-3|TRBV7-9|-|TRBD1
CASSQGQGNTDTQYF
TGTGCCAGCAGCCAAGGACAGGGGAACACAGATACGCAGTATTTT
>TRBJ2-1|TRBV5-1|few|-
CASSLADNEQFF
TGCGCCAGCAGCTTGGCCGACAATGAGCAGTTCTTC
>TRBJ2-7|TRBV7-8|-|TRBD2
CASSLGTSGSGGYEQYF
TGTGCCAGCAGCCTGGGGACTAGCGGGAGTGGGGGGTACGAGCAGTACTTC
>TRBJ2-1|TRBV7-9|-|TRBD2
CSSSLSAGGRAEQFF
TGTTCCAGCAGCTTATCGGCGGGGGGGCGGGCTGAGCAGTTCTTC
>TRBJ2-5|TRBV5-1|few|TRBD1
CASSLQGVQETQYF
TGCGCCAGCAGCCTTCAGGGGGTCCAAGAGACCCAGTACTTC
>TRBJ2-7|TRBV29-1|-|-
CSVETPPYEQYF
TGCAGCGTTGAAACACCCCCCTACGAGCAGTACTTC
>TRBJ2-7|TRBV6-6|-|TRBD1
CASSQGAGEQYF
TGTGCCAGCAGTCAGGGGGCTGGGGAGCAGTACTTC
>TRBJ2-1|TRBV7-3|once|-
CASSLVAADNEQFF
TGTGCCAGCAGCTTAGTAGCGGCAGACAATGAGCAGTTCTTC
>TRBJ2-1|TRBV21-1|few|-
CASSETGTSGRGSYNEQFF
TGTGCCAGCAGCGAAACCGGGACTAGCGGGAGAGGATCCTACAATGAGCAGTTCTTC
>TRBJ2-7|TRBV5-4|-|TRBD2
CASSLELAGVPYEQYF
TGTGCCAGCAGCTTGGAACTAGCGGGAGTACCGTACGAGCAGTACTTC
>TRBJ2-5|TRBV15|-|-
CATSRDQGGETQYF
TGTGCCACCAGCAGAGATCAGGGAGGAGAGACCCAGTACTTC
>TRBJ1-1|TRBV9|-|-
CASSVADRVANERAEAFF
TGTGCCAGCAGCGTCGCCGATCGAGTTGCAAATGAGAGGGCTGAAGCTTTCTTT
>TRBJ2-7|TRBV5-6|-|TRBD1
CASSWDRGSYEQYF
TGTGCCAGCAGTTGGGACAGGGGGTCCTACGAGCAGTACTTC
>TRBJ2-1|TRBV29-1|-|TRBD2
CSAFRDYYNEQFF
TGCAGCGCCTTCCGGGACTACTACAATGAGCAGTTCTTC
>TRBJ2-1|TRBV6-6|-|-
CASSSETSSYNEQFF
TGTGCCAGCAGCTCCGAAACAAGCTCCTACAATGAGCAGTTCTTC
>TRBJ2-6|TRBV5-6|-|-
CASSLGSSGAGANVLTF
TGTGCCAGCAGCTTGGGGTCCAGCGGAGCTGGGGCCAACGTCCTGACTTTC
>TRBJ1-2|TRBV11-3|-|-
CASSFHAVSHSRYGYTF
TGTGCCAGCAGCTTCCACGCTGTCAGCCACTCCAGGTATGGCTACACCTTC
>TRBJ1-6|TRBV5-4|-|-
CASSPYGRGAPSSPLHF
TGTGCCAGCAGCCCGTACGGTCGTGGGGCGCCTAGTTCACCCCTCCACTTT
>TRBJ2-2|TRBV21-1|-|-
CASTPSGGNTGELFF
TGTGCCAGCACCCCAAGCGGGGGGAACACCGGGGAGCTGTTTTTT
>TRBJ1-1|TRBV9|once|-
CASSAIQGTMNTEAFF
TGTGCCAGCAGCGCGATCCAGGGGACAATGAACACTGAAGCTTTCTTT
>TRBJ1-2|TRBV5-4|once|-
CASSPWMGTSSARGYTF
TGTGCCAGCAGCCCCTGGATGGGGACAAGTTCCGCCCGAGGCTACACCTTC
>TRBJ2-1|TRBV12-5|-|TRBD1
CASGFATDGTATNEQFF
TGTGCTAGTGGTTTCGCGACGGACGGGACAGCTACTAATGAGCAGTTCTTC
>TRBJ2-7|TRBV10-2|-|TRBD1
CASSERPGTVSYEQYF
TGCGCCAGCAGTGAACGACCCGGGACAGTCTCCTACGAGCAGTACTTC
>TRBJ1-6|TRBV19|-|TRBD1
CASSPGQGRPPLHF
TGTGCCAGTAGTCCGGGACAGGGACGGCCACCCCTCCACTTT
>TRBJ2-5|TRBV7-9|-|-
CASSIEGGTQYF
TGTGCCAGCAGCATCGAGGGAGGGACCCAGTACTTC
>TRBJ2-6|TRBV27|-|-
CASRLLGANVLTF
TGTGCCAGCAGGTTACTTGGGGCCAACGTCCTGACTTTC
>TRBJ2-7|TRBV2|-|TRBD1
CASSARGDRPYF
TGTGCCAGCAGTGCTAGAGGGGACAGACCGTACTTC